The rows below give T cell receptor beta chains drawn from one sample of a study of blood T cell repertoires in COVID-19. The table came from immunoSEQ multiplex PCR; TCRdb's copy has only in-frame clones and leaves some out. The repertoire has 330,000 or so clones, around nine tenths of them found once; the top ten carry around 4.6%. The sample taken for sequencing was PBMCs or T cells enriched from blood (not recorded which). The receptors here all came from a man aged 30 to 45 who had recovered from COVID-19. The CDR3 runs from the conserved cysteine through the conserved F or W. A D gene is named only where the DNA matches it firmly. Clone sizes are given selectively: once, few, many, or a class where the clone is expanded.

V gene	D gene	J gene	clone size	CDR3 protein	CDR3 DNA
TRBV30	TRBD1	TRBJ2-7	NA	CAWSPYGQGWSYEQYF	TGTGCCTGGAGTCCCTACGGACAGGGTTGGTCCTACGAGCAGTACTTC
TRBV5-8	NA	TRBJ1-6	NA	CASSRTENSPLHF	TGTGCCAGCAGCCGGACAGAAAATTCACCCCTCCACTTT
TRBV11-2	NA	TRBJ1-1	NA	CASSARIFSTEAFF	TGTGCCAGCAGCGCCAGGATTTTTTCCACTGAAGCTTTCTTT
TRBV19	NA	TRBJ1-4	once	CASKGRSKNEKLFF	TGTGCCAGTAAAGGCAGGTCGAAAAATGAAAAACTGTTTTTT
TRBV27	NA	TRBJ2-7	NA	CASSLLGRETYEQYF	TGTGCCAGCAGTTTACTCGGACGGGAGACCTACGAGCAGTACTTC
TRBV5-1	TRBD1	TRBJ1-4	NA	CASSLGAGGDVEEKLFF	TGCGCCAGCAGCTTGGGGGCAGGGGGCGACGTAGAAGAAAAACTGTTTTTT
TRBV30	NA	TRBJ1-2	NA	CAWSGEQGNRGYTF	TGTGCCTGGAGTGGCGAACAGGGAAACCGCGGCTACACCTTC
TRBV2	NA	TRBJ1-1	NA	CASSFGGDKNTEAFF	TGTGCCAGCAGCTTCGGGGGGGACAAGAACACTGAAGCTTTCTTT
TRBV6-5	TRBD1	TRBJ2-7	NA	CASSYSGQGFIYEQYF	TGTGCCAGCAGTTACTCCGGACAGGGGTTTATCTACGAGCAGTACTTC
TRBV18	NA	TRBJ1-1	NA	CASSRLMTRGNTEAFF	TGTGCCAGCTCACGACTGATGACCAGGGGAAACACTGAAGCTTTCTTT
TRBV30	NA	TRBJ1-5	NA	CAWSRDAGGQPQHF	TGTGCCTGGAGTCGAGACGCCGGAGGTCAGCCCCAGCATTTT
TRBV5-1	TRBD1	TRBJ1-4	NA	CASSRQGHNEKLFF	TGCGCCAGCAGCCGACAGGGCCATAATGAAAAACTGTTTTTT
TRBV28	NA	TRBJ1-1	NA	CASSFGGGTEAFF	TGTGCCAGCAGTTTTGGGGGGGGCACTGAAGCTTTCTTT
TRBV7-9	NA	TRBJ2-7	NA	CASSLWEYEQYF	TGTGCCAGCAGCTTATGGGAGTACGAGCAGTACTTC
TRBV2	NA	TRBJ1-1	few	CASRPTVNTEAFF	TGTGCCAGCAGACCGACAGTGAACACTGAAGCTTTCTTT
TRBV19	NA	TRBJ1-3	NA	CASSLGLNSGNTIYF	TGTGCCAGTAGTTTGGGACTGAACTCTGGAAACACCATATATTTT
TRBV5-4	TRBD2	TRBJ2-3	NA	CASSFPSGGTDTQYF	TGTGCCAGCAGCTTTCCTAGCGGGGGTACAGATACGCAGTATTTT
TRBV19	NA	TRBJ1-1	NA	CASTLSGGAFF	TGTGCCAGTACCCTTTCGGGGGGGGCTTTCTTT
TRBV12-3/TRBV12-4	NA	TRBJ2-3	NA	CASTLRGTDTQYF	TGTGCCAGCACCCTCAGGGGCACAGATACGCAGTATTTT
TRBV30	NA	TRBJ2-7	NA	CAWSVRQAPYEQYF	TGTGCCTGGAGTGTACGGCAGGCGCCCTACGAGCAGTACTTC